Listed below are T cell receptor beta chains from one sample, sequenced in a study of blood T cells in healthy people across ages. TCRdb re-derived calls from the 5' RACE reads in MiXCR, one entry per CDR3 protein. The sample holds about 620,000 distinct CDR3 sequences, over 40% seen once. Sequenced: blood. These receptors were taken from a woman older than 75 in good health. The CDR3 runs from the conserved cysteine through the conserved F or W. The D gene is left open where the match is weak. Clone size, where shown, is once, few, many, or a class for clones that have expanded.

V	size	D	J	DNA	CDR3
TRBV7-2	many	NA	TRBJ1-2	TGTGCCAGCAGCTTAGAACGGGGTGGCTACACCTTC	CASSLERGGYTF
TRBV12-3/TRBV12-4	many	NA	TRBJ2-1	TGTGCCAGCAGTTTCCCAGGGGGAGGGCAGTTCTTC	CASSFPGGGQFF
TRBV13	NA	NA	TRBJ2-5	TGTGCCAGCAGCTTAGGGCGAATCGGGAGAGAGACCCAGTACTTC	CASSLGRIGRETQYF
TRBV23-1	NA	NA	TRBJ1-3	TGCGCCAGCAGTCAATCACCGTTGAGCTCTGGAAACACCATATATTTT	CASSQSPLSSGNTIYF
TRBV14	many	NA	TRBJ2-7	TGTGCCAGCAGCAAAGGGCTCGGGTTAGCCTACGAGCAGTACTTC	CASSKGLGLAYEQYF
TRBV5-1	many	TRBD2	TRBJ2-1	TGCGCCAGCACTGTGACTAGCGGTTCAAATGAGCAGTTCTTC	CASTVTSGSNEQFF
TRBV3-1	NA	TRBD2	TRBJ2-3	TGTGTCACCGCCTCTAGCGGGCCTAGCACAGATACGCAGTATTTT	CVTASSGPSTDTQYF
TRBV29-1	NA	NA	TRBJ1-2	TGCAGCGTAGGAGCGGCCAAAGTCTACACCTTC	CSVGAAKVYTF
TRBV20-1	NA	NA	TRBJ2-1	TGCAGTGCTAGGTCACTAGTGGGCAATGAGCAGTTCTTC	CSARSLVGNEQFF
TRBV20-1	NA	NA	TRBJ1-2	TGCAGTGCTACAGGGTTTTCTGCTAACTATGGCTACACCTTC	CSATGFSANYGYTF
TRBV5-1	NA	TRBD1	TRBJ1-2	TGCGCCAGCAGCTTACAGGGACAGGGAATCAACTATGGCTACACCTTC	CASSLQGQGINYGYTF
TRBV3-1	NA	NA	TRBJ1-2	TGTGCCAGCAGCCCCCGAGTGCCGTGGGGGAACTATGGCTACACCTTC	CASSPRVPWGNYGYTF
TRBV7-9	few	NA	TRBJ1-2	TGTGCCAGCAGTTCGGACTCTTATAGGGGTGGCTACACCTTC	CASSSDSYRGGYTF
TRBV18	few	NA	TRBJ1-4	TGTGCCAGCTCATCCCCAAACACCAATGAAAAACTGTTTTTT	CASSSPNTNEKLFF
TRBV29-1	many	TRBD1	TRBJ1-1	TGCAGCGTTGCGCAGGGGGCGGGTGAAGCTTTCTTT	CSVAQGAGEAFF
TRBV14	NA	NA	TRBJ2-2	TGTGCCAGCAGCCAAGAGGTCACCGGGGAGCTGTTTTTT	CASSQEVTGELFF
TRBV5-6	NA	NA	TRBJ1-2	TGTGCCAGCAGCTTAACAAACCCTAACTATGGCTACACCTTC	CASSLTNPNYGYTF
TRBV5-1	NA	TRBD2	TRBJ2-3	TGCGCCAGCAGCTTGGGAGGGGTTAGCGGGACAGATACGCAGTATTTT	CASSLGGVSGTDTQYF
TRBV4-2	NA	TRBD2	TRBJ2-2	TGTGCCAGCAGCCCTATCGGGACGGGGGGGAACACCGGGGAGCTGTTTTTT	CASSPIGTGGNTGELFF
TRBV6-2/TRBV6-3	NA	TRBD1	TRBJ2-3	TGTGCCAGCACTCAAAGAGGGGGCGGAGCAGATACGCAGTATTTT	CASTQRGGGADTQYF
TRBV10-1	many	NA	TRBJ2-3	TGCGCCAGCAGCTCCCGACAGGCAAGCACAGATACGCAGTATTTT	CASSSRQASTDTQYF
TRBV12-3/TRBV12-4	many	TRBD1	TRBJ1-1	TGTGCCAGCAGTAACTGGGACAGGGGTTTGAACACTGAAGCTTTCTTT	CASSNWDRGLNTEAFF
TRBV30	NA	NA	TRBJ2-5	TGTGCCTGGAAAAATTCGGGGGAGACCCAGTACTTC	CAWKNSGETQYF
TRBV27	NA	NA	TRBJ1-5	TGTGCCAGCAGTTTAGCGTCGGGGGGCGGACAGCCCCAGCATTTT	CASSLASGGGQPQHF
TRBV6-6	NA	TRBD2	TRBJ2-7	TGTGCCAGCAGTCTTGCGGGGGATTGCGAGCAGTACTTC	CASSLAGDCEQYF
TRBV30	few	TRBD2	TRBJ2-7	TGTGCCTGGAGTGTAAAGAGTTTGGCGGGAGGTGGTGAGCAGTACTTC	CAWSVKSLAGGGEQYF